This T cell receptor (beta chain) was sequenced for a study of blood T cell repertoires in COVID-19. Authors' processing steps: Nucleated cell counts were estimated from reference gene primer amplification. The method was immunoSEQ multiplex PCR; TCRdb's version includes in-frame clones alone and lacks a portion of them. For V, J and clone size, that table is used; D and trimming come from the DNA. The table has 250,000 or so clones, 86% seen once; the top ten hold 1.5% to 2%. This clone was detected a few times. This CDR3 contains 15 residues. Germline lookup yields CDR1 SEHNR and CDR2 FQNEAQ (reference sequence). Trimming removed 3 bases from V and 1 base from J, with 9 bases in between.

The gene calls are TRBV7-9 and TRBJ2-2, with a tentative D call TRBD2 (6 bases). This TCR derives from a man aged 35 to 55 who had recovered from COVID-19. The sequenced sample was PBMCs or T cells enriched from blood (not recorded which). This CDR3 is CASSFGTQNTGELFF. Here the CDR3 DNA reads TGTGCCAGCAGCTTCGGGACTCAGAACACCGGGGAGCTGTTTTTT.